This T cell receptor (beta chain) originates from a study of T cell responses to AZD1222 COVID-19 vaccine. TCRdb's table, derived via immunoSEQ multiplex PCR, lists solely in-frame clones and lacks some. The profile covers more than 95,000 clones, with about 87% appearing a single time and roughly 22% taken by the ten largest. The CDR3 runs 14 residues. CDR1 and CDR2 from the germline V gene are SGHTA and FQGTGA. The V gene lost 2 bases and the J gene lost 2 bases, with 8 bases spanning the gap. The sequencing here drew on peripheral blood, taken on day 0 of AZD1222 vaccination. This TCR was sampled from an adult in good health. The chain couples TRBV7-3 to TRBJ2-3; D remains ambiguous. Here the CDR3 reads CASSLDPSTDTQYF. The DNA for the CDR3 is TGTGCCAGCAGCTTAGACCCTTCCACAGATACGCAGTATTTT.